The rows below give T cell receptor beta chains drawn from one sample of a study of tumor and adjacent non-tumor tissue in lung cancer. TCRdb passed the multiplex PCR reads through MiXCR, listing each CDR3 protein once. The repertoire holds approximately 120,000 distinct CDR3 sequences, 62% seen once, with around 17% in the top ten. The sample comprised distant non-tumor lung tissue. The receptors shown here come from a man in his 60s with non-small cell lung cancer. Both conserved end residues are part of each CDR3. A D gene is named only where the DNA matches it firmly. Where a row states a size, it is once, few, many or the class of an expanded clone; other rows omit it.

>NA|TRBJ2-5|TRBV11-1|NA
CASSFNLGLQETQYF
TGTGCCAGCAGCTTCAATCTCGGCCTCCAAGAGACCCAGTACTTC
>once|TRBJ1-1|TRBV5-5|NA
CACSLEASVDSEAFF
TGTGCCTGCAGCTTGGAGGCCAGTGTGGATAGTGAAGCTTTCTTT
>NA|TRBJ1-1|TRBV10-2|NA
CATRLDRTGNTETFF
TGCGCCACCAGACTCGATCGGACGGGAAACACTGAAACCTTCTTT
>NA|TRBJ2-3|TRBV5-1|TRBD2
CASSSDLLAGTDTQYF
TGCGCCAGCAGCTCCGACCTACTAGCGGGCACAGATACGCAGTATTTT
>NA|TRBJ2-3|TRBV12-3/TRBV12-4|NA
CASSQLGATDTQYF
TGTGCCAGCAGCCAGCTAGGCGCCACAGATACCCAGTATTTT
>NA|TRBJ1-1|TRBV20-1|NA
CSASRGGTEAFF
TGCAGTGCTAGCAGGGGAGGCACTGAAGCTTTCTTT
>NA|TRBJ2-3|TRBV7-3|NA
CASSLSGFFTDTQYF
TGTGCCAGCAGCTTAAGCGGTTTCTTCACAGATACGCAGTATTTT
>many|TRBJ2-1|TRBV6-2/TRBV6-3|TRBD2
CASSYRGLETYNEQFF
TGTGCCAGCAGTTACCGAGGACTAGAGACCTACAATGAGCAGTTCTTC
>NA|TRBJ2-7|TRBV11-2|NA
CVSSLVVHEQYF
TGTGTCAGCAGCTTAGTAGTGCACGAGCAGTACTTC
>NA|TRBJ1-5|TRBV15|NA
CATSREQGIGNQPQHF
TGTGCCACCAGCAGAGAGCAGGGAATAGGTAATCAGCCCCAGCATTTT
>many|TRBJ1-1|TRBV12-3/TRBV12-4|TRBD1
CASSSGGRYTEAFF
TGTGCCAGCAGCTCAGGGGGCCGGTACACTGAAGCTTTCTTT
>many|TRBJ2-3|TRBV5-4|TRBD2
CASSLGDGRATDTQYF
TGTGCCAGCAGCTTGGGGGACGGGAGGGCCACAGATACGCAGTATTTT
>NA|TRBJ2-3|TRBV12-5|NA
CSNGLVDRVRIQVTDTQYF
TGTTCTAATGGTTTGGTAGATCGCGTGCGAATACAAGTCACAGATACGCAGTATTTT
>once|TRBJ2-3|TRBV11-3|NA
CASNPDVTDTQYF
TGTGCTAGCAACCCGGACGTCACAGATACGCAGTATTTT
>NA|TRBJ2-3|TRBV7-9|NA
CANSETDRSDTQYF
TGTGCCAACAGCGAGACGGACAGATCAGATACGCAGTATTTT
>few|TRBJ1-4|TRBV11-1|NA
CASSNDRLDNEKLFF
TGTGCCAGCAGTAACGACAGGTTGGATAATGAAAAACTGTTTTTT
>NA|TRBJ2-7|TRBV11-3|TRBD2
CASSLDISGSDEQYF
TGTGCCAGCAGCTTAGATATTAGCGGGAGCGATGAGCAATACTTC
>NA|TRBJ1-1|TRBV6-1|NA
CASAEKGHLGGAFF
TGTGCCAGCGCGGAGAAGGGACATCTCGGAGGGGCTTTCTTT
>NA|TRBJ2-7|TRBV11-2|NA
CASSLGPEVSYEQYF
TGTGCCAGCAGCTTAGGACCAGAGGTATCCTACGAGCAGTACTTC
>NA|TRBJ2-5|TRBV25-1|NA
CASSARGGLETQYF
TGTGCCAGCAGCGCCCGAGGAGGGTTGGAGACCCAGTACTTC
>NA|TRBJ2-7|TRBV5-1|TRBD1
CASTKTWTGETYERYF
TGCGCCAGCACAAAAACCTGGACAGGGGAAACCTACGAGCGGTACTTC
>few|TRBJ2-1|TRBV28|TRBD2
CASSPGLAGRFF
TGTGCCAGCAGCCCCGGGCTAGCGGGAAGGTTCTTC
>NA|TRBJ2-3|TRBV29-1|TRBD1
CSVRPGTGVTDTQCF
TGCAGCGTTCGCCCCGGGACAGGGGTCACAGATACGCAGTGTTTT
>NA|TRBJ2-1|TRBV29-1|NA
CSGWGTATYNKQFF
TGCAGTGGATGGGGGACGGCCACCTACAATAAGCAGTTCTTC
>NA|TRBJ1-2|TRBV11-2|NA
CASSASVGVGGYTF
TGTGCCAGCAGCGCGAGTGTGGGGGTGGGTGGCTACACCTTC
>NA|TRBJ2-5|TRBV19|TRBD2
CASSAGLAGSSEETQYF
TGTGCCAGTAGCGCGGGACTAGCGGGAAGCAGCGAGGAGACCCAGTACTTC